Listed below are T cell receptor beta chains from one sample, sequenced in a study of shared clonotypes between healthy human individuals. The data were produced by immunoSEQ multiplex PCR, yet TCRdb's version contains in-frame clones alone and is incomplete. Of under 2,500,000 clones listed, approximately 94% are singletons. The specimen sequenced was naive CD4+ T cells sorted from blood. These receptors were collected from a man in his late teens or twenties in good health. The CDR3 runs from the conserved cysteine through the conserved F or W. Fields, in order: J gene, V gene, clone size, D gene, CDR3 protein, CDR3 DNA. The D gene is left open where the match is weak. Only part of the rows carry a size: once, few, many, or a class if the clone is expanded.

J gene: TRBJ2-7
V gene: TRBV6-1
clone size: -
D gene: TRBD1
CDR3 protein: CASSEDVRDRGHYEQYF
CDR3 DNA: TGTGCCAGCAGTGAAGATGTTAGGGACAGGGGCCACTACGAGCAGTACTTC

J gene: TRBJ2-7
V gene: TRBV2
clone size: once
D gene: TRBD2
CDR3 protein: CASRQLAGTGYEQYF
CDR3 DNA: TGTGCCAGCAGACAACTAGCGGGGACGGGCTACGAGCAGTACTTC

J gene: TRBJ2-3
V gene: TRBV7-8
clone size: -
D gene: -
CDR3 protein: CASSLWDRLADTQYF
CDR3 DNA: TGTGCCAGCAGCTTATGGGACAGACTAGCGGATACGCAGTATTTT

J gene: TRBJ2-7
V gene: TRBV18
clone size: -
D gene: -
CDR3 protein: CASSPGIDGHYEQYF
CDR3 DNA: TGTGCCAGCTCACCAGGGATAGACGGTCACTACGAGCAGTACTTC

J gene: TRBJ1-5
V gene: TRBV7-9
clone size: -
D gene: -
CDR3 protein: CASSLAGYGQPQHF
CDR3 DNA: TGTGCCAGCAGCTTAGCGGGGTACGGACAGCCCCAGCATTTT

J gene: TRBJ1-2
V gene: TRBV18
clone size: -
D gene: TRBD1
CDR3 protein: CATPRTGGVDGYTF
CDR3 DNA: TGTGCCACCCCCCGGACAGGGGGCGTTGATGGCTACACCTTC

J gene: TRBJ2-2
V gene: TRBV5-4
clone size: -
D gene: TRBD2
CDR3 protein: CASSLTGLAGAWAGELFF
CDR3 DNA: TGTGCCAGCAGCTTGACCGGACTAGCGGGAGCCTGGGCCGGGGAGCTGTTTTTT

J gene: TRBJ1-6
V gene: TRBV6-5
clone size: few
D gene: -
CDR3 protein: CATRDTYNSPLHF
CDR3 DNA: TGTGCCACTCGGGACACATATAATTCACCCCTCCACTTT

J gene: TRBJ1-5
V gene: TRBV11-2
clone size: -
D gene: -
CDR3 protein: CASSQGTQPQHF
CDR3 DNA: TGTGCCAGCAGTCAGGGGACTCAGCCCCAGCATTTT

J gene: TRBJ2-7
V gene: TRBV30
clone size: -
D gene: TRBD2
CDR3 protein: CAGGTSVLEQYF
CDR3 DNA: TGTGCCGGCGGGACTAGCGTCCTCGAGCAGTACTTC

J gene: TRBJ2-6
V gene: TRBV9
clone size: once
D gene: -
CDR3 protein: CASSTYGGAGANVLTF
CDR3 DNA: TGTGCCAGCAGCACCTATGGAGGGGCTGGGGCCAACGTCCTGACTTTC

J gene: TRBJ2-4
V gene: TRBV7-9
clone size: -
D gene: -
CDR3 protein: CASSLTEAKNIQYF
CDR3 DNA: TGTGCCAGCAGCTTAACGGAAGCCAAAAACATTCAGTACTTC

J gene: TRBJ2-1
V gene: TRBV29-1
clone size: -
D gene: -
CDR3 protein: CSVEWTTSEQFF
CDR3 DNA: TGCAGCGTTGAATGGACTACGAGCGAGCAGTTCTTC

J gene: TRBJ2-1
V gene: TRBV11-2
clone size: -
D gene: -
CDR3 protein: CASSLGGAPGYNEQFF
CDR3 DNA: TGTGCCAGCAGCTTAGGGGGGGCCCCGGGATACAATGAGCAGTTCTTC

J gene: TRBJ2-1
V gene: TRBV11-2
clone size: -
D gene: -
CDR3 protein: CASSLSRYNEQFF
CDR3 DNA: TGTGCCAGCAGCTTAAGTAGATACAATGAGCAGTTCTTC

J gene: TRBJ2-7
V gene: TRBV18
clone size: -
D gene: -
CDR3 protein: CASSPPGAVYEQYF
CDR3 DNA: TGTGCCAGCTCACCGCCAGGGGCAGTTTACGAGCAGTACTTC

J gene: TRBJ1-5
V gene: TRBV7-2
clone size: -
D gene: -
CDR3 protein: CASSLWGNSNQPQHF
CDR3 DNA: TGTGCCAGCAGCTTATGGGGAAATAGCAATCAGCCCCAGCATTTT

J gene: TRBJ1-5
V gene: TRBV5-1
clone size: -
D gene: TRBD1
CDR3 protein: CASSLEGGETNQPQHF
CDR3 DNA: TGCGCCAGCAGCTTGGAAGGGGGCGAAACCAATCAGCCCCAGCATTTT

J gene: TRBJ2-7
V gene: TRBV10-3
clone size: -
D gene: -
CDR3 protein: CAISELSGSTYEQYF
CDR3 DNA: TGTGCCATCAGTGAGTTATCCGGTTCCACCTACGAGCAGTACTTC

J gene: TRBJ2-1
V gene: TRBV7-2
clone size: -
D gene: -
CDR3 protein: CASSLVYEQFF
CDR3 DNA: TGTGCCAGCAGCTTAGTTTATGAGCAGTTCTTC

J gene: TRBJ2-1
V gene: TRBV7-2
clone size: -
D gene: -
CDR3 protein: CASSLVRDEQFF
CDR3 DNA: TGTGCCAGCAGCTTAGTGAGGGATGAGCAGTTCTTC

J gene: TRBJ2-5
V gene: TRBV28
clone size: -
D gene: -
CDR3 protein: CASSLRGTQGTQYF
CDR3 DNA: TGTGCCAGCAGTTTACGGGGTACTCAAGGGACCCAGTACTTC

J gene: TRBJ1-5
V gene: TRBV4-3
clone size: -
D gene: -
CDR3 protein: CASSQDVSPAQPQHF
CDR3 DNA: TGCGCCAGCAGCCAAGATGTCTCGCCGGCTCAGCCCCAGCATTTT

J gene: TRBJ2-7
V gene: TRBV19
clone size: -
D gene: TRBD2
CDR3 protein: CASSMYPTSGGTYEQYF
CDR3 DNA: TGTGCCAGTAGTATGTATCCAACTAGCGGGGGAACCTACGAGCAGTACTTC

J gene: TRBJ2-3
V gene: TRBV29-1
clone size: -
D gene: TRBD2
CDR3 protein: CSVEGGTDTQYF
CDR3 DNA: TGCAGCGTCGAGGGAGGGACAGATACGCAGTATTTT

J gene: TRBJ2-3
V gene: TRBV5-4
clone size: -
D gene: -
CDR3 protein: CASSLQLTSTDTQYF
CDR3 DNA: TGTGCCAGCAGCTTGCAGCTTACTAGCACAGATACGCAGTATTTT

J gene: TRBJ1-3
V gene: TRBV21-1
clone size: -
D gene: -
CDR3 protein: CASSKDGIQGSGNTIYF
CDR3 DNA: TGTGCCAGCAGCAAGGACGGTATTCAGGGGTCTGGAAACACCATATATTTT

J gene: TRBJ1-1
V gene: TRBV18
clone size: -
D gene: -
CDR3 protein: CASSPPLLVEAFF
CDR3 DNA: TGTGCCAGCTCACCACCGCTTTTGGTTGAAGCTTTCTTT

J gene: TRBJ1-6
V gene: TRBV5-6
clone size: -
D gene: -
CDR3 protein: CASRGARDNSPLHF
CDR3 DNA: TGTGCCAGCAGGGGGGCGAGGGATAATTCACCCCTCCACTTT

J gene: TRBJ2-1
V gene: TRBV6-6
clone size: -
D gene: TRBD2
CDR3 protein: CASSSASGSLVNEQFF
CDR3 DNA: TGTGCCAGCAGTTCCGCTAGCGGGAGCCTCGTAAATGAGCAGTTCTTC

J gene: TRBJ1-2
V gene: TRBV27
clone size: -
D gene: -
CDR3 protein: CASSLSQVVRGYTF
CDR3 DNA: TGTGCCAGCAGTTTATCACAGGTAGTGCGCGGCTACACCTTC

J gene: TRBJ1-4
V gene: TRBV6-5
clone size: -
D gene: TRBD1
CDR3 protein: CASSYSPGGAEKLFF
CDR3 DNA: TGTGCCAGCAGTTACTCACCAGGGGGCGCGGAAAAACTGTTTTTT

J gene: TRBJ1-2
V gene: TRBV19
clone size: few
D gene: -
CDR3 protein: CASSIDLQARGYTF
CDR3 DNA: TGTGCCAGTAGTATAGATCTACAGGCTAGGGGCTACACCTTC